The clone carrying this T cell receptor beta chain was counted a few times. Antigen specificity is unknown. 5'RACE with constant-segment primers yielded barcoded, UMI-tagged TCR alpha and TCR beta cDNA libraries. TCRdb re-called the 5' RACE reads with MiXCR, one entry per CDR3 protein. The data contain about 240,000 distinct CDR3 sequences, approximately 9% of them seen just once; the ten biggest clones take up approximately 20%. V lost 4 bases, J lost 2 bases, and 14 bases lay in between. CDR1 is SGHRS and CDR2 is YFSETQ in the germline V gene. This CDR3 has 15 residues. This entry comes from a study of T-cell memory formation after mild COVID-19. About the research overall: The TCR clusters were mostly specific to one donor.

General study points: The main location of contracting CD4+ clones was CM and EM, and that of contracting CD8+ clones was EMRA. Balance between CD4 and CD8 was seen in clones contracting day 15 to 85, and a CD4+ lean was seen in later expanders.

The receptor comes from a man younger than 35 who had mild COVID-19 (a few samples of this study predate the infection). Cell type and time point are not known. Sequenced sample: PBMCs or a T cell subset sorted from them (not recorded which). V usage is TRBV5-1 and J usage is TRBJ2-3, with D possibly TRBD1 on 6 matching bases. CDR3 DNA sequence: TGCGCCAGCAGCACCTTCGACAGGTACACAGATACGCAGTATTTT. It encodes CASSTFDRYTDTQYF.